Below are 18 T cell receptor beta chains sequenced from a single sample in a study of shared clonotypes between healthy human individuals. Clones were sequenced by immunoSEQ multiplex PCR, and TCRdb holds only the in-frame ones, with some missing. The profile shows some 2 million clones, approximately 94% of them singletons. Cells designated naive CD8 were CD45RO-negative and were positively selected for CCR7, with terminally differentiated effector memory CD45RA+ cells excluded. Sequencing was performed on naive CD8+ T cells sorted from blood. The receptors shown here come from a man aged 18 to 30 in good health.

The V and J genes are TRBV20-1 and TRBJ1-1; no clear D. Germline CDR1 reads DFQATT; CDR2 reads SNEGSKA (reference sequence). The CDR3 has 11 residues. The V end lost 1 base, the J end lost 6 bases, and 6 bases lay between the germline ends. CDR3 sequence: CSARAGAEAFF. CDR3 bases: TGCAGTGCTAGAGCCGGGGCTGAAGCTTTCTTT.

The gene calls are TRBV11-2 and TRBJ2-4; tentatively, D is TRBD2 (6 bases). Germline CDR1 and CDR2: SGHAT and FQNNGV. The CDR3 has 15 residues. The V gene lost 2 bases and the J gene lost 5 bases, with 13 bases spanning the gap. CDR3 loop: CASSLSETGENIQYF. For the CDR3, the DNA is TGTGCCAGCAGCTTAAGTGAGACGGGGGAAAACATTCAGTACTTC.

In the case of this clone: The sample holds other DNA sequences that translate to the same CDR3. CDR3 protein: CASSANTGELFF. Here the CDR3 DNA reads TGTGCCAGCAGCGCGAACACCGGGGAGCTGTTTTTT. The chain recombines TRBV9 with TRBJ2-2; D call uncertain. CDR1 is SGDLS, CDR2 YYNGEE, per germline. The CDR3 consists of 12 residues. V was cut by 3 bases and J by 0 bases, with 0 bases left in between.

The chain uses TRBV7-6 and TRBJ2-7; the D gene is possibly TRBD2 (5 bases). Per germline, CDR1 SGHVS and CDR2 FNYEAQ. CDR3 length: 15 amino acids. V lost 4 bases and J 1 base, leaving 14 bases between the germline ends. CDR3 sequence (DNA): TGTGCCAGCAGCTCCGGAGGACTCTGGTCCTACGAGCAGTACTTC. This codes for CASSSGGLWSYEQYF.

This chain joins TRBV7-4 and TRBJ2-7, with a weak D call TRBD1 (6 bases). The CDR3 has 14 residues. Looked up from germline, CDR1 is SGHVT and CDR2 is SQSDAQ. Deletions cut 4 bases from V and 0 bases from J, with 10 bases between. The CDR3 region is CASSCPGHSYEQYF. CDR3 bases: TGTGCCAGCAGCTGCCCGGGACACTCCTACGAGCAGTACTTC. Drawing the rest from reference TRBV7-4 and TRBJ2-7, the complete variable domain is GAGVSQSPRYKVAKRGRDVALRCDSISGHVTLYWYRQTLGQGSEVLTYSQSDAQRDKSGRPSGRFSAERPERSVSTLKIQRTEQGDSAVYLCASSCPGHSYEQYFGPGTRLTVT.

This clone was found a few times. CDR3 nucleotide sequence: TGTGCCAGCAGCTTCGTCGATGGCTACACCTTC. As protein: CASSFVDGYTF. V usage is TRBV7-9 and J usage is TRBJ1-2, with no clear D. CDR3 length: 11 amino acids. Germline lookup yields CDR1 SEHNR and CDR2 FQNEAQ (reference sequence). Trimming took off 3 bases at V and 6 bases at J, with 5 bases between the two ends.

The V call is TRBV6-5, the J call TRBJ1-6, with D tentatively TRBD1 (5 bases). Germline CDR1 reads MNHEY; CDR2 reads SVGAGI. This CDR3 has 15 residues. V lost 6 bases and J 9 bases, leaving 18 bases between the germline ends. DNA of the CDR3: TGTGCCAGCAGCTCATTCGGGGCTATCGGTTCACCCCTCCACTTT. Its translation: CASSSFGAIGSPLHF.

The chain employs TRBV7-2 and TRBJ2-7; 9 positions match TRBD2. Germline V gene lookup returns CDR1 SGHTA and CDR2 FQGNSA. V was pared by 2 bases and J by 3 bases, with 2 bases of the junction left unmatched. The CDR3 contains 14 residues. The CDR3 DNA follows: TGTGCCAGCAGCTTAAGCGGGGGGTACTACGAGCAGTACTTC. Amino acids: CASSLSGGYYEQYF.

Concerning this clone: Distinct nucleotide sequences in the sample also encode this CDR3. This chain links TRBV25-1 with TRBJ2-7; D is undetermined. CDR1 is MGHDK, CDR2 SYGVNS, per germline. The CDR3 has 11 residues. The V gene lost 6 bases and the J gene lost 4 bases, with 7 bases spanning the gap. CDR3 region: CASSDQYEQYF. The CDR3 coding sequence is TGTGCCAGCAGCGATCAGTACGAGCAGTACTTC.

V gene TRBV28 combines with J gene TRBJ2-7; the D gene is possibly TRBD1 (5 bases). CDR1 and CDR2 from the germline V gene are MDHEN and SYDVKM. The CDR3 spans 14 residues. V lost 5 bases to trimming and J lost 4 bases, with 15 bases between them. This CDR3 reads CASSDGQLIYEQYF. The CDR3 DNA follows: TGTGCCAGCAGTGACGGACAACTGATTTACGAGCAGTACTTC.

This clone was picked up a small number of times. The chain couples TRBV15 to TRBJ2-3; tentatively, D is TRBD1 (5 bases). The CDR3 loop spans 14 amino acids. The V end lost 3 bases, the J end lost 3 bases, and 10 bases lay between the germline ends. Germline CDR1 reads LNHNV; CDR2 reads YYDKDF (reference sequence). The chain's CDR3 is CATSSRVITDTQYF. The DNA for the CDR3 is TGTGCCACCAGCAGCAGGGTAATAACAGATACGCAGTATTTT.

The CDR3 DNA reads TGTGCCAGCAGCTTAGGGGTCGCTAACTATGGCTACACCTTC. This translates into CASSLGVANYGYTF. This rearrangement joins TRBV11-2 to TRBJ1-2; no reliable D call. Trimming cost V 1 base and J 0 bases, with 6 bases left between them. The CDR3 loop spans 14 amino acids. Germline lookup yields CDR1 SGHAT and CDR2 FQNNGV.

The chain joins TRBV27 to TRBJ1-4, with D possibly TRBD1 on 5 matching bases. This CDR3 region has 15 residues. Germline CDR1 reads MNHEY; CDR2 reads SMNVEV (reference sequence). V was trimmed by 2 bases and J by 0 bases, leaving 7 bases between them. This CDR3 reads CASSLGGATNEKLFF. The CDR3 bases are TGTGCCAGCAGTTTAGGGGGAGCAACTAATGAAAAACTGTTTTTT. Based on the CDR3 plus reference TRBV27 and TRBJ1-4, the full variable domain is EAQVTQNPRYLITVTGKKLTVTCSQNMNHEYMSWYRQDPGLGLRQIYYSMNVEVTDKGDVPEGYKVSRKEKRNFPLILESPSPNQTSLYFCASSLGGATNEKLFFGSGTQLSVL.

CDR3 in amino acids: CASTPGTSSYEQYF. The CDR3, as DNA: TGTGCCAGCACACCCGGGACTAGCTCCTACGAGCAGTACTTC. The V and J genes are TRBV2 and TRBJ2-7, with TRBD2 matching over 8 bases. V lost 7 bases, J lost 0 bases, and 5 bases stayed unmatched. Germline CDR1 reads SNHLY; CDR2 reads FYNNEI. The CDR3 is 14 amino acids.

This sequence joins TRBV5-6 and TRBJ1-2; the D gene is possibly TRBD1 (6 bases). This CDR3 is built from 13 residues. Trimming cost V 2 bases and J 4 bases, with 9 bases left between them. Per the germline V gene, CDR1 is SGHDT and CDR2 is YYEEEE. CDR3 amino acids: CASSFSQGYGYTF. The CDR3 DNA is TGTGCCAGCAGCTTTTCACAGGGCTATGGCTACACCTTC.

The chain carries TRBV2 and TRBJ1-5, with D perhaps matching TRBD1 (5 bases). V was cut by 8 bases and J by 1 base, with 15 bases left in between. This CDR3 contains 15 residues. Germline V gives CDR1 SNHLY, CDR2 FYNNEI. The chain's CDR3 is CASGGGVISNQPQHF. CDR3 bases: TGTGCCAGCGGAGGAGGGGTGATAAGCAATCAGCCCCAGCATTTT.

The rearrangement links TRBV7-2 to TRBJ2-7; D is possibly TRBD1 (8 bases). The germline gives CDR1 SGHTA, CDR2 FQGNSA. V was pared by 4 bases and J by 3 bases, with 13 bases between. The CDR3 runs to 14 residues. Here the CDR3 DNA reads TGTGCCAGCAGCTGGAACAGGGGGGGCTACGAGCAGTACTTC. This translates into CASSWNRGGYEQYF.

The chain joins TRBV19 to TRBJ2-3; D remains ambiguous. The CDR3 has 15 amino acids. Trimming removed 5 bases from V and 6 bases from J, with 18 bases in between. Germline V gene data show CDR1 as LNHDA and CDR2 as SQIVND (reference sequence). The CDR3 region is CASSPTGTGADTQYF. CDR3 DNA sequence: TGTGCCAGTAGTCCTACCGGTACCGGAGCGGATACGCAGTATTTT.